The clone carrying this T cell receptor beta chain occurred many times. Primers targeting TRAV and TRBV primed first-strand cDNA, covering alpha and beta chains. TCR amplification involved 20 PCR cycles with a constant-region primer and V-primer adapter. In vitro transcription was used to amplify the isolated mRNA. TCRdb recomputed calls from the reads with MiXCR, one row per CDR3 protein. The data contain approximately 84,000 distinct CDR3 sequences, about a sixth of them singletons. Germline CDR1 SGHTA, CDR2 FQGNSA. The V and J ends lost 5 bases and 0 bases, in that order; junction bases with no gene match: 8. The CDR3 covers 17 residues. Described time point: before trial treatment. Low-dose radiotherapy, low-dose cyclophosphamide, aspirin, ipilimumab and nivolumab were all given to the donors. This entry belongs to a study of low-dose radiotherapy and immunotherapy resistance in tumors. Study-wide context: Participants were given intravenous cyclophosphamide 200 mg/m2 every two weeks, one day before radiation and immunotherapy.

Sequencing was performed on PBMCs, taken before treatment. This chain links TRBV7-2 with TRBJ2-3, with 10 positions matching TRBD1. The receptor's source is a male donor with prostate cancer. The CDR3 bases are TGTGCCAGCAGCACCCAGACAGGGGGCAGGAGCACAGATACGCAGTATTTT. It is translated as CASSTQTGGRSTDTQYF.